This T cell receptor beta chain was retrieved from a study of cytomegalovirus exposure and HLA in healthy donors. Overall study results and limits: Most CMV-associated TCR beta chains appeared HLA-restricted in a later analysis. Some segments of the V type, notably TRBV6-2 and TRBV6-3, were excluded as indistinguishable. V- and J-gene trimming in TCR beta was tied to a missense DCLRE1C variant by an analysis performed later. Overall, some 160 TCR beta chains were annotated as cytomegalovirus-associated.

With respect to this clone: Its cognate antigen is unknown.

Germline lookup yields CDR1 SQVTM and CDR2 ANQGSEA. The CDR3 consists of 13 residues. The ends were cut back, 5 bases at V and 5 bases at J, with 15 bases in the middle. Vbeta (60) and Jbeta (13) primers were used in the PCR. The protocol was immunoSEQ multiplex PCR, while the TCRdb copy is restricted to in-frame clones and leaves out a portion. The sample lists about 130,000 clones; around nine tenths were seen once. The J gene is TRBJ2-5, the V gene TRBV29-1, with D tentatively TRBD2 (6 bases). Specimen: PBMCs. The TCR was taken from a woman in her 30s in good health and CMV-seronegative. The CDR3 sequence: CSVRGPGGETQYF. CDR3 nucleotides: TGCAGCGTTCGAGGTCCAGGAGGGGAGACCCAGTACTTC.